One and the same sample provided the 8 T cell receptor beta chains below, sequenced in a study of T cell repertoires in cytomegalovirus infection. TCRdb re-called the reads through MiXCR, storing one row per CDR3 protein. The sample contains about 160,000 distinct CDR3 sequences, less than 25% of which appear only once. Antigens for these TCRs are unknown. Sample: CD8+ T cells from cultured PBMCs, taken from culture after CMV antigen stimulation. These receptors originate from a human donor in good health (CMV status not recorded). Some clones in this sample may be carry-over from other donors' samples.

The V gene is TRBV7-8, the J gene TRBJ1-6; TRBD1 matches 11 bases. Germline V gene lookup returns CDR1 SGHVS and CDR2 FQNEAQ. CDR3 size: 17 residues. V lost 2 bases, J lost 10 bases, and 10 bases stayed unmatched. CDR3 sequence reads: CASSLQGQGGRGSPLHF. In DNA, the CDR3 is TGTGCCAGCAGCTTACAGGGACAGGGGGGTAGGGGATCACCCCTCCACTTT.

This clonotype was detected a few times. The chain links TRBV29-1 to TRBJ2-1, with D maybe TRBD1 (6 bases). The ends were cut back, 3 bases at V and 7 bases at J, with 25 bases in the middle. The CDR3 has 17 amino acids. Germline CDR1 and CDR2: SQVTM and ANQGSEA. The CDR3 bases are TGCAGCGTTGACTGGGAAGTGGGGGCGCACATAGGGAATGAGCAGTTCTTC. Amino acids: CSVDWEVGAHIGNEQFF.

This clonotype was detected only a few times. This rearrangement joins TRBV4-1 to TRBJ2-3; D may correspond to TRBD1 or TRBD2 (5 bases each). CDR3 length equals 15 residues. V lost 4 bases, J lost 4 bases, and 15 bases lay in between. CDR1 and CDR2 from the germline V gene are MGHRA and YSYEKL. In DNA form, the CDR3 reads TGCGCCAGCAGCCCTTCCCTGGGGGATGCAGATACGCAGTATTTT. Its translation is CASSPSLGDADTQYF.

V usage is TRBV6-1 and J usage is TRBJ1-5; D is unresolved. Germline V gene lookup returns CDR1 MNHNS and CDR2 SASEGT. The CDR3 is 14 residues long. Trimming left V 9 bases short and J 3 bases short, with 15 bases between. CDR3 region: CASSRVGYNQPQHF. The CDR3 bases are TGTGCCAGTTCCCGAGTGGGGTACAATCAGCCCCAGCATTTT.

This clonotype was counted only a few times. V usage is TRBV7-2 and J usage is TRBJ2-3; D perhaps matches TRBD1 (6 bases). The CDR3 length is 14 residues. Germline lookup yields CDR1 SGHTA and CDR2 FQGNSA. With 4 bases removed from V and 3 bases from J, the gap between germline ends came to 11 bases. This CDR3 is CASSSEGETDTQYF. The DNA for the CDR3 is TGTGCCAGCAGCTCCGAGGGGGAGACAGATACGCAGTATTTT.

This chain uses TRBV7-8 with TRBJ2-2; possible D gene TRBD2, 7 bases. From germline, CDR1 is SGHVS and CDR2 FQNEAQ. V was clipped by 5 bases and J by 6 bases, with 19 bases between them. The CDR3 is 16 residues long. The CDR3 DNA reads as TGTGCCAGCAGCCCGAGGCGGGGGACAACACCCGGGGAGCTGTTTTTT. As protein: CASSPRRGTTPGELFF. The full variable domain, in which reference TRBV7-8 and TRBJ2-2 provide the parts outside the CDR3, is GAGVSQSPRYKVAKRGQDVALRCDPISGHVSLFWYQQALGQGPEFLTYFQNEAQLDKSGLPSDRFFAERPEGSVSTLKIQRTQQEDSAVYLCASSPRRGTTPGELFFGEGSRLTVL.

This clonotype is labeled medium-sized. V and J are TRBV7-6 and TRBJ1-1, with D possibly matching TRBD1 (6 bases). Germline V CDR1 and CDR2: SGHVS, FNYEAQ. This CDR3 spans 16 amino acids. Trimming took off 5 bases at V and 2 bases at J, with 18 bases between the two ends. Here the CDR3 DNA reads TGTGCCAGCAGCCAAGACCATTTGACAGGTAACACTGAAGCTTTCTTT. Its protein product is CASSQDHLTGNTEAFF.

This clonotype was picked up many times. CDR3 sequence reads: CASSLGGSFLEAFF. CDR3 nucleotide sequence: TGTGCCAGCAGCTTAGGAGGGTCTTTCCTTGAAGCTTTCTTT. This chain uses TRBV7-2 with TRBJ1-1; D gene uncertain. Between the trimmed V and J ends, which lost 1 base and 7 bases, there was a span of 13 bases. The CDR3 sequence is 14 residues long. The germline gives CDR1 SGHTA, CDR2 FQGNSA. The whole variable domain, remainder taken from reference TRBV7-2 and TRBJ1-1, is GAGVSQSPSNKVTEKGKDVELRCDPISGHTALYWYRQSLGQGLEFLIYFQGNSAPDKSGLPSDRFSAERTGGSVSTLTIQRTQQEDSAVYLCASSLGGSFLEAFFGQGTRLTVV.